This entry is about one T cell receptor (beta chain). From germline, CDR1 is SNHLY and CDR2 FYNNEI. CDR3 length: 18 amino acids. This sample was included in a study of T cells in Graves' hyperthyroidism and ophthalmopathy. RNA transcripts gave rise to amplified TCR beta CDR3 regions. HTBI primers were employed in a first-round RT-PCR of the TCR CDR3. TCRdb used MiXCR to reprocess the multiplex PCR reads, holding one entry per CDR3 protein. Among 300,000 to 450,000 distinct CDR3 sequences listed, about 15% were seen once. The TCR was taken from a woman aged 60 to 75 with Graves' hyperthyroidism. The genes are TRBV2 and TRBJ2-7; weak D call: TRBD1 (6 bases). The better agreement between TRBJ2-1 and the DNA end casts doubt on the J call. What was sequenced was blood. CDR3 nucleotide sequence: TGTGCCAGCCGAGGTTCAGCCATACTGGGACAAAGCTCCTACGAGCAGTTCTTC. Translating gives CASRGSAILGQSSYEQFF.